A single sample gave rise to the 21 T cell receptor beta chains below, sequenced in a study of T-cell memory formation after mild COVID-19. Each CDR3 protein is one row after TCRdb ran MiXCR on the 5' RACE reads. The sample shows roughly 610,000 distinct CDR3 sequences, 17% of them seen only once. Sample: PBMCs or a T cell subset sorted from them (not recorded which). The receptors come from an adult woman who had mild COVID-19 (a few samples of this study predate the infection). Cell type and time point are not known.

Only a few counts were recorded for this clonotype. J is TRBJ2-7 and V is TRBV7-2; 12 nucleotides match TRBD2. The CDR3 runs 15 residues. The V gene end was trimmed by 5 bases and the J gene end by 6 bases; junction bases not matched to a gene: 8. Germline loops: CDR1 SGHTA, CDR2 FQGNSA. Here the CDR3 DNA reads TGTGCCAGCAGCGCGAGACTAGCGGGAGTTGGCGAGCAGTACTTC. Encoded protein: CASSARLAGVGEQYF. The full variable domain, completed using reference TRBV7-2 and TRBJ2-7, is GAGVSQSPSNKVTEKGKDVELRCDPISGHTALYWYRQSLGQGLEFLIYFQGNSAPDKSGLPSDRFSAERTGGSVSTLTIQRTQQEDSAVYLCASSARLAGVGEQYFGPGTRLTVT.

The chain combines TRBV24-1 with TRBJ2-7, with 9 bases lining up with TRBD1. After removal of 5 bases from V and 5 bases from J, the junction contained 9 bases not matched to a gene. The CDR3 consists of 15 residues. The germline V gene encodes CDR1 KGHDR and CDR2 SFDVKD. The CDR3 reads CATSAPDRGWNEQYF. In DNA, the CDR3 is TGTGCCACCAGTGCCCCGGACAGGGGATGGAACGAGCAGTACTTC.

V gene TRBV12-3 or TRBV12-4 combines with J gene TRBJ2-7, with a tentative D call TRBD2 (5 bases). The CDR3 length is 14 residues. The germline V and J ends were trimmed by 6 bases and 7 bases, with 19 bases remaining between them. In DNA form, the CDR3 reads TGTGCCAGCAGCCGGGGTCCCCCACATGGAGAGCAGTACTTC. Residues: CASSRGPPHGEQYF.

This clonotype was observed a few times. The V call is TRBV10-2, the J call TRBJ1-6; D is uncertain. CDR3 length: 15 amino acids. The V gene lost 2 bases and the J gene lost 5 bases, with 10 bases spanning the gap. CDR1 and CDR2 (germline): WSHSY, SAAADI. Here the CDR3 DNA reads TGCGCCAGCAGTGAGAATGCGAGGAATAATTCACCCCTCCACTTT. This translates into CASSENARNNSPLHF.

The rearrangement uses TRBV19 and TRBJ2-5; D is perhaps TRBD1 (6 bases). This CDR3 spans 14 amino acids. CDR1 LNHDA and CDR2 SQIVND come from the germline V gene (reference sequence). Trimming removed 5 bases from V and 2 bases from J, with 12 bases in between. Written as DNA, the CDR3 is TGTGCCAGTAGTCCAGGGGTAATTCAAGAGACCCAGTACTTC. Its translation: CASSPGVIQETQYF.

The chain employs TRBV20-1 and TRBJ2-7; 10 positions agree with TRBD1. The CDR3 length is 14 residues. V trimming: 6 bases; J trimming: 0 bases; junction bases outside the gene matches: 5. CDR1 is DFQATT and CDR2 is SNEGSKA in the germline V gene (reference sequence). In DNA, the CDR3 is TGCAGTGCAAGGGGACAGGGGCTCTCCTACGAGCAGTACTTC. Translation: CSARGQGLSYEQYF.

The V call is TRBV14, the J call TRBJ2-1; 11 bases are shared with TRBD2. V lost 2 bases to trimming and J lost 6 bases; unmatched junction nucleotides: 9. CDR3 length: 17 residues. Germline V gene data show CDR1 as SGHDN and CDR2 as FVKESK. CDR3 in amino acids: CASSQTRLAGRSNEQFF. The CDR3 DNA reads as TGTGCCAGCAGCCAAACCCGACTAGCGGGAAGGAGCAATGAGCAGTTCTTC. The variable domain in full, completed from reference TRBV14 and TRBJ2-1, reads EAGVTQFPSHSVIEKGQTVTLRCDPISGHDNLYWYRRVMGKEIKFLLHFVKESKQDESGMPNNRFLAERTGGTYSTLKVQPAELEDSGVYFCASSQTRLAGRSNEQFFGPGTRLTVL.

The chain recombines TRBV6-5 with TRBJ2-7; 8 bases map to TRBD1. Per the germline V gene, CDR1 is MNHEY and CDR2 is SVGAGI. Unmatched junction bases numbered 5, after V lost 5 bases and J lost 2 bases. This CDR3 region has 14 residues. CDR3 sequence reads: CASSDRQGPYEQYF. The CDR3 nucleotides read TGTGCCAGCAGTGATAGACAGGGGCCCTACGAGCAGTACTTC.

In this sample, this clonotype turned up a few times. This chain uses TRBV7-2 with TRBJ2-7, with 11 bases identical to TRBD1. V trimming: 5 bases; J trimming: 5 bases; junction bases outside the gene matches: 5. The CDR3 is 14 amino acids. Germline lookup yields CDR1 SGHTA and CDR2 FQGNSA. The CDR3 DNA is TGTGCCAGCAGCCCCTGGACAGGGGGCGACGAGCAGTACTTC. This codes for CASSPWTGGDEQYF.

This clonotype appeared a few times. In nucleotides, the CDR3 is TGTGCCAGCAGCTTAGTGGTCGGAGGGGACACAGATACGCAGTATTTT. Its translation: CASSLVVGGDTDTQYF. The chain joins TRBV7-7 to TRBJ2-3, with D possibly TRBD2 on 6 matching bases. Per germline, CDR1 SSHAT and CDR2 FNYEAQ (reference sequence). The CDR3 loop spans 16 amino acids. V lost 1 base and J 2 bases, leaving 13 bases between the germline ends.

This clonotype was seen a few times. The CDR3 coding sequence is TGTGCCAGCAGCTTCAGAAATCAGCCCCAGCATTTT. Amino acids: CASSFRNQPQHF. V and J are TRBV7-9 and TRBJ1-5, with unresolved D. The V end lost 3 bases, the J end lost 4 bases, and 4 bases lay between the germline ends. Germline V gene lookup returns CDR1 SEHNR and CDR2 FQNEAQ (reference sequence). There are 12 residues in the CDR3.

The chain joins TRBV7-8 to TRBJ2-6; no reliable D call. V dropped 6 bases and J dropped 1 base, with 16 bases sitting between them. CDR1 is SGHVS, CDR2 FQNEAQ, per germline. The CDR3 runs to 17 residues. The CDR3 bases are TGTGCCAGCAGGACCGTTAAGGCCGAGTCTGGGGCCAACGTCCTGACTTTC. Amino acids: CASRTVKAESGANVLTF.

The V and J genes are TRBV6-1 and TRBJ1-1, with D possibly being TRBD1 (5 bases). The length of the CDR3 is 14 residues. From germline, CDR1 is MNHNS and CDR2 SASEGT. V was clipped by 6 bases and J by 1 base, with 12 bases between them. The CDR3 sequence: CASRGTGANTEAFF. The CDR3 DNA is TGTGCCAGCAGGGGGACCGGGGCGAACACTGAAGCTTTCTTT.

This rearrangement joins TRBV6-2 or TRBV6-3 to TRBJ2-3; 14 nucleotides agree with TRBD2. Germline values: CDR1 MNHEY, CDR2 SVGEGT. The CDR3 is 17 amino acids. V lost 2 bases and J lost 0; bases outside the gene matches: 1. The CDR3 DNA reads TGTGCCAGCAGTTACCGGACTAGCGGGGGGAGCACAGATACGCAGTATTTT. This sequence encodes CASSYRTSGGSTDTQYF.

The rearrangement joins TRBV12-3 or TRBV12-4 to TRBJ2-1, with a weak D call TRBD1 (8 bases). The CDR3 has 14 amino acids. V shed 2 bases and J shed 7 bases, with 12 bases lying between them. CDR3 bases: TGTGCCAGCAGTTTAACACAGGGGGGGAATGAGCAGTTCTTC. Protein product: CASSLTQGGNEQFF.

The table lists this clonotype with many counts. V gene TRBV15 combines with J gene TRBJ1-3; D is unresolved. CDR3 length equals 15 residues. V dropped 0 bases and J dropped 4 bases, with 10 bases sitting between them. Germline V gives CDR1 LNHNV, CDR2 YYDKDF (reference sequence). The DNA for the CDR3 is TGTGCCACCAGCAGAGACAGTGGGATAGGAAACACCATATATTTT. Protein product: CATSRDSGIGNTIYF.

In this sample, this clonotype turned up many times. CDR3 sequence reads: CASSLAGQGSYEQYF. In DNA, the CDR3 is TGTGCCAGCAGCTTAGCGGGACAGGGATCCTACGAGCAGTACTTC. The V and J genes are TRBV7-2 and TRBJ2-7; 9 bases agree with TRBD1. V was pared by 0 bases and J by 1 base, with 1 base of the junction left unmatched. The germline CDR1 and CDR2 sequences are SGHTA and FQGNSA. The CDR3 runs 15 residues.

The table lists this clonotype with a count of one. The chain employs TRBV27 and TRBJ2-7, with 9 bases identical to TRBD1. The germline gives CDR1 MNHEY, CDR2 SMNVEV (reference sequence). This CDR3 has 15 amino acids. The trim removed 7 bases at V and 4 bases at J, leaving 11 bases unmatched. CDR3 sequence: CASTPSGQGVYEQYF. The CDR3 bases are TGTGCCAGCACCCCCTCGGGACAGGGAGTTTACGAGCAGTACTTC.

This clonotype was seen more than once but under ten times. The genes are TRBV3-1 and TRBJ1-5, with TRBD1 matching over 7 bases. This CDR3 is built from 14 residues. Unmatched junction bases numbered 3, after V lost 2 bases and J lost 5 bases. Germline CDR1 and CDR2: LGHDT and YNNKEL (reference sequence). CDR3 sequence reads: CASSQRQGYQPQHF. The DNA for the CDR3 is TGTGCCAGCAGCCAACGACAGGGCTATCAGCCCCAGCATTTT.

This clonotype turned up a few times. The rearrangement joins TRBV9 to TRBJ2-3; 8 nucleotides align to TRBD2. This CDR3 has 16 amino acids. Germline loops: CDR1 SGDLS, CDR2 YYNGEE. V gave up 2 bases and J gave up 2 bases; unmatched junction bases: 7. The chain's CDR3 is CASSVTGTRDTDTQYF. The CDR3 region has the DNA TGTGCCAGCAGCGTGACCGGGACTAGAGACACAGATACGCAGTATTTT.

The V and J genes are TRBV15 and TRBJ1-5, with 7 nucleotides matching TRBD1. The CDR3 is made up of 17 amino acids. CDR1 and CDR2 from the germline V gene are LNHNV and YYDKDF (reference sequence). Trimming cost V 1 base and J 5 bases; bases outside gene matches: 11. CDR3 DNA sequence: TGTGCCACCAGCAGAGGGAACAGGGGCGGCAATCATCAGCCCCAGCATTTT. The encoded protein is CATSRGNRGGNHQPQHF.